In this sample, the clone carrying this T cell receptor (beta chain) turned up a few times. Unique molecular identifiers tagged the TCRbeta library. TCRdb recomputed calls from the PCR reads with MiXCR, one row per CDR3 protein. The sample includes around 410,000 distinct CDR3 sequences, roughly 11% of them seen just once. This CDR3 contains 16 residues. CDR1 and CDR2 from the germline V gene are MNHNS and SASEGT. V lost 7 bases and J lost 9, with 25 bases in between. The data stem from a study of T-cell reconstitution after alpha-beta-depleted transplantation in children. The source is a human donor who donated a stem cell graft to a child with acute myeloid leukemia. The V and J genes are TRBV6-1 and TRBJ2-1, with TRBD2 as a possible D gene (5 bases). The sequencing here drew on PBMCs from the stem cell graft donor, taken from the stem cell graft. The CDR3 sequence: CASIKLTGTKYGEQFF. In DNA, the CDR3 is TGTGCCAGCATCAAATTGACGGGAACAAAGTATGGTGAGCAGTTCTTC.